The 14 T cell receptor beta chains in this list originate from one sample, sequenced in a study of low-dose radiotherapy and immunotherapy resistance in tumors. TRAV- and TRBV-specific primers primed first-strand cDNA, covering alpha and beta chains. A constant-region primer paired with the V-primer adapter amplified TCRs over about 19 PCR cycles. TCRdb processed the reads anew with MiXCR; each CDR3 protein has one entry. The data hold about 14,000 distinct CDR3 sequences, with around 50% observed a single time. All receptors come from a human donor with advanced metastatic prostate, ovarian, gallbladder or colorectal cancer (not recorded which). This table probably holds off-target reads from a library built for another chain.

This clonotype showed up just a few times. This chain links TRBV14 with TRBJ2-5, with no clear D. V shed 4 bases and J shed 4 bases, with 7 bases lying between them. The CDR3 contains 12 residues. The germline CDR1 and CDR2 sequences are SGHDN and FVKESK. In DNA form, the CDR3 reads TGTGCCAGCAGCCGGGTTTCAGAGACCCAGTACTTC. It codes for CASSRVSETQYF. Full variable domain (outside the CDR3, taken from reference TRBV14 and TRBJ2-5): EAGVTQFPSHSVIEKGQTVTLRCDPISGHDNLYWYRRVMGKEIKFLLHFVKESKQDESGMPNNRFLAERTGGTYSTLKVQPAELEDSGVYFCASSRVSETQYFGPGTRLLVL.

The V gene is TRBV7-2, the J gene TRBJ1-3; D call uncertain. Trimming cost V 1 base and J 0 bases, with 13 bases left between them. The CDR3 has 17 residues. Germline-derived CDR1 and CDR2 are SGHTA and FQGNSA. The CDR3 DNA reads as TGTGCCAGCAGCTTAGTAGCGACAACAGTCTCTGGAAACACCATATATTTT. This gives the protein CASSLVATTVSGNTIYF. Based on the CDR3 plus reference TRBV7-2 and TRBJ1-3, the full variable domain is GAGVSQSPSNKVTEKGKDVELRCDPISGHTALYWYRQSLGQGLEFLIYFQGNSAPDKSGLPSDRFSAERTGGSVSTLTIQRTQQEDSAVYLCASSLVATTVSGNTIYFGEGSWLTVV.

The chain links TRBV2 to TRBJ1-1; D is possibly TRBD1 (6 bases). CDR3 length: 13 amino acids. The germline V and J ends were trimmed by 8 bases and 4 bases, with 14 bases remaining between them. The germline CDR1 and CDR2 sequences are SNHLY and FYNNEI. CDR3 residues: CASGSGVGTEAFF. CDR3 coding DNA: TGTGCCAGCGGCTCAGGGGTGGGCACTGAAGCTTTCTTT. Filled out from reference TRBV2 and TRBJ1-1, the complete variable domain reads EPEVTQTPSHQVTQMGQEVILRCVPISNHLYFYWYRQILGQKVEFLVSFYNNEISEKSEIFDDQFSVERPDGSNFTLKIRSTKLEDSAMYFCASGSGVGTEAFFGQGTRLTVV.

This clonotype was counted a few times. The chain carries TRBV12-5 and TRBJ1-1; no firm D call. V shed 6 bases and J shed 7 bases, with 9 bases lying between them. CDR3 length: 11 amino acids. Germline V lookup: CDR1 LGHNT, CDR2 FRNRAP. The CDR3 loop is CASGLEVEAFF. In DNA form, the CDR3 reads TGTGCTAGTGGCCTAGAAGTTGAAGCTTTCTTT. The full variable domain, its missing parts supplied by reference TRBV12-5 and TRBJ1-1, is DARVTQTPRHKVTEMGQEVTMRCQPILGHNTVFWYRQTMMQGLELLAYFRNRAPLDDSGMPKDRFSAEMPDATLATLKIQPSEPRDSAVYFCASGLEVEAFFGQGTRLTVV.

The rearrangement uses TRBV5-4 and TRBJ2-5; 7 bases map to TRBD1. The CDR3 runs to 14 residues. J lost 2 bases, V lost 0 bases, and 1 base had no gene match. CDR1 and CDR2 (germline): SGHNT, YYREEE (reference sequence). In DNA, the CDR3 is TGTGCCAGCAGCTTGGACAGGGGACAAGAGACCCAGTACTTC. Translation gives CASSLDRGQETQYF.

As concerns this clonotype: The junction differs from germline at one of its ends, possibly a read error. The rearrangement links TRBV28 to TRBJ2-3; D uncertain. This CDR3 has 11 residues. The germline V gene encodes CDR1 MDHEN and CDR2 SYDVKM. The DNA for the CDR3 is TGTGCCAGCAGTCCCCTAGATACGCAGTTTTTT. This codes for CASSPLDTQFF.

The rearrangement uses TRBV6-1 and TRBJ1-5, with 7 bases that match TRBD1. The V gene end was trimmed by 7 bases and the J gene end by 7 bases; junction bases not matched to a gene: 7. From germline, CDR1 is MNHNS and CDR2 SASEGT. There are 13 residues in the CDR3. The CDR3 sequence: CASIPTGTQPQHF. The CDR3 DNA sequence: TGTGCCAGCATCCCGACAGGGACCCAGCCCCAGCATTTT.

The chain couples TRBV11-2 to TRBJ2-5; 14 bases line up with TRBD2. The junction had 6 bases not matched to a gene; V was cut back by 4 bases and J by 5 bases. Germline V CDR1 and CDR2: SGHAT, FQNNGV. The CDR3 runs to 16 residues. CDR3 nucleotides: TGTGCCAGCAGCTCCGGGACTAGCGGGGGTCGTGAGACCCAGTACTTC. Protein product: CASSSGTSGGRETQYF.

The chain uses TRBV7-2 and TRBJ1-5; D remains unclear. The germline V gene encodes CDR1 SGHTA and CDR2 FQGNSA. The V gene lost 5 bases and the J gene lost 2 bases, with 10 bases spanning the gap. This CDR3 contains 14 residues. CDR3 in amino acids: CASSPGPGNQPQHF. CDR3 DNA sequence: TGTGCCAGCAGCCCCGGACCGGGCAATCAGCCCCAGCATTTT.

This sequence joins TRBV6-1 and TRBJ1-1; the match to TRBD1 covers 7 bases. Germline V gives CDR1 MNHNS, CDR2 SASEGT. The CDR3 has 14 residues. V shed 6 bases, J shed 4 bases, and the junction held 8 bases outside the gene matches. The CDR3 region is CASRDRARGTEAFF. In nucleotides, the CDR3 is TGTGCCAGCAGAGACAGGGCTCGGGGCACTGAAGCTTTCTTT.

This clonotype was seen once. The CDR3 sequence: CALSNREAAGELFF. Here the CDR3 DNA reads TGTGCCCTTTCAAACAGGGAGGCGGCCGGGGAGCTGTTTTTT. The chain employs TRBV11-2 and TRBJ2-2, with D perhaps matching TRBD1 or TRBD2 (6 bases each). V dropped 11 bases and J dropped 6 bases, with 19 bases sitting between them. Germline V gene data show CDR1 as SGHAT and CDR2 as FQNNGV. The CDR3 spans 14 residues.

The chain employs TRBV28 and TRBJ2-7; 7 nucleotides match TRBD1. The ends lost 3 bases at V and 2 bases at J; junction bases unmatched: 4. The CDR3 is made up of 14 amino acids. Per the germline V gene, CDR1 is MDHEN and CDR2 is SYDVKM. CDR3 sequence (DNA): TGTGCCAGCAGTTTGGGGACAGTGGCCTACGAGCAGTACTTC. Its translation is CASSLGTVAYEQYF.

The chain joins TRBV28 to TRBJ1-1; 10 nucleotides line up with TRBD1. Trimming took 4 bases from V and 2 from J; bases not matched to a gene: 4. This CDR3 has 15 amino acids. Per the germline V gene, CDR1 is MDHEN and CDR2 is SYDVKM. CDR3 in DNA: TGTGCCAGCAGTTGGACAGGGGGAGGCAACACTGAAGCTTTCTTT. Translated, it gives CASSWTGGGNTEAFF.

This clonotype was observed a few times. The rearrangement uses TRBV19 and TRBJ1-2; 8 bases map to TRBD1. There are 15 residues in the CDR3. CDR1 is LNHDA, CDR2 SQIVND, per germline (reference sequence). V dropped 8 bases and J dropped 4; count of bases not matched to a gene: 12. Written as DNA, the CDR3 is TGTGCCAGTCACTGGGGACAGGCTGGCGGCTATGGCTACACCTTC. Translation gives CASHWGQAGGYGYTF.